Presented here are 17 T cell receptor beta chains from one specimen sequenced in a study of shared clonotypes between healthy human individuals. CD45RO-negative, CCR7-positively selected cells formed the naive CD8 fraction, excluding terminally differentiated effector memory CD45RA+ cells. TCRdb's copy holds only in-frame clones and misses some; the assay was immunoSEQ multiplex PCR. The sample carries approximately 2,000,000 clones, 93% recorded once. The sequenced sample was naive CD8+ T cells from PBMCs. These receptors originate from a man aged 18 to 30 in good health. Some clones in this sample may be carry-over from other donors' samples.

As for this clone: This sample includes further DNA sequences coding for the same CDR3. The CDR3 region has the DNA TGTGCCAGCAGTTTCTTCGGGACCGGGGAGCTGTTTTTT. Translated, it gives CASSFFGTGELFF. The V gene is TRBV27, the J gene TRBJ2-2; D not certain. The CDR3 runs to 13 residues. Germline V gene sequence: CDR1 MNHEY, CDR2 SMNVEV (reference sequence). V was shortened by 3 bases and J by 5 bases, with 7 bases between the two germline ends.

The J gene is TRBJ2-3, the V gene TRBV14; 7 positions match TRBD2. The germline gives CDR1 SGHDN, CDR2 FVKESK. J lost 2 bases, V lost 0 bases, and 5 bases had no gene match. The CDR3 sequence is 16 residues long. The CDR3: CASSQEASGTTDTQYF. CDR3 bases: TGTGCCAGCAGCCAAGAGGCTAGCGGAACCACAGATACGCAGTATTTT.

The V gene is TRBV5-8, the J gene TRBJ2-1; either TRBD1 or TRBD2 may supply D (5 bases each). In germline, CDR1 is SGHTS, CDR2 YDEGEE. Between the trimmed V and J ends, which lost 3 bases and 10 bases, there was a span of 20 bases. The CDR3 extends over 15 amino acids. The CDR3 spells CASSSTRTGAKEQFF. The CDR3 DNA reads as TGTGCCAGCAGCTCCACTAGAACCGGGGCGAAAGAGCAGTTCTTC.

The V gene is TRBV27, the J gene TRBJ2-2, with 7 bases aligning to TRBD1. The V gene's germline CDR1 is MNHEY and CDR2 SMNVEV (reference sequence). The V segment lost 7 bases and the J segment 6 bases; nucleotides outside the gene matches: 8. The CDR3 runs 14 residues. The CDR3 DNA reads TGTGCCAGCACCGCAGGGGGTGGGCCCGGGGAGCTGTTTTTT. This codes for CASTAGGGPGELFF.

The genes are TRBV25-1 and TRBJ1-2; 8 positions match TRBD1. There are 14 residues in the CDR3. The V gene's germline CDR1 is MGHDK and CDR2 SYGVNS. Unmatched junction bases numbered 1, after V lost 2 bases and J lost 2 bases. CDR3 residues: CASSERQGNYGYTF. In DNA form, the CDR3 reads TGTGCCAGCAGTGAAAGACAGGGGAACTATGGCTACACCTTC.

The CDR3 is CASSAYGHTGANVLTF. The CDR3 DNA sequence: TGTGCCAGCAGCGCTTACGGACATACTGGGGCCAACGTCCTGACTTTC. The chain has TRBV13 and TRBJ2-6; D might be TRBD1 (5 bases). The CDR3 length is 16 residues. CDR1 is PRHDT, CDR2 FYEKMQ, per germline (reference sequence). V gave up 5 bases and J gave up 2 bases, with 13 bases separating them.

CDR3 residues: CAISEPQVNTEAFF. The CDR3 DNA is TGTGCCATCAGTGAGCCTCAGGTGAACACTGAAGCTTTCTTT. The chain couples TRBV10-3 to TRBJ1-1; D not certain. The ends were cut back, 2 bases at V and 0 bases at J, with 7 bases in the middle. Germline values: CDR1 ENHRY, CDR2 SYGVKD. The CDR3 consists of 14 residues.

The DNA of the CDR3 is TGTGCCAGTAGTACACAGGGTCCAGATACGCAGTATTTT. It is translated as CASSTQGPDTQYF. The rearrangement joins TRBV19 to TRBJ2-3, with a possible D match to TRBD1 (6 bases). V lost 4 bases, J lost 4 bases, and 9 bases lay in between. The germline CDR1 and CDR2 sequences are LNHDA and SQIVND (reference sequence). The CDR3 length is 13 residues.

On this clone: A junction end diverges from the germline sequence, so it may reflect a read error. This chain joins TRBV5-1 and TRBJ2-7; perhaps TRBD2 as D (6 bases). The CDR3 sequence is 14 residues long. The germline CDR1 and CDR2 sequences are SGHRS and YFSETQ. As DNA, the CDR3 is TGCGCCAGCAGCAACGGATGGGACTCCCACGAGCAGTACTTC. Amino acid sequence: CASSNGWDSHEQYF.

Note on this clone: Other DNA sequences in this sample translate to the same CDR3. CDR3 sequence (DNA): TGTGCCAGCAGCGTAGCAGGGACGGCTGGAAACACCATATATTTT. Translated, it gives CASSVAGTAGNTIYF. V and J are TRBV9 and TRBJ1-3; TRBD1 might be the D (5 bases). Deletions cut 0 bases from V and 2 bases from J, with 9 bases between. CDR1 and CDR2 from the germline V gene are SGDLS and YYNGEE. The CDR3 spans 15 residues.

V is TRBV27 and J is TRBJ2-1; 8 bases agree with TRBD2. Germline V gives CDR1 MNHEY, CDR2 SMNVEV (reference sequence). V was clipped by 5 bases and J by 5 bases; unmatched bases: 8. This CDR3 is 15 amino acids long. Written as DNA, the CDR3 is TGTGCCAGCAGTCCAACTAGCGGAGGAAACAATGAGCAGTTCTTC. It encodes CASSPTSGGNNEQFF.

This chain joins TRBV6-6 and TRBJ1-3, with D possibly being TRBD1 (5 bases). V was clipped by 2 bases and J by 0 bases, with 8 bases between them. The CDR3 spans 15 residues. Germline loops: CDR1 MNHNY, CDR2 SVGAGI (reference sequence). CDR3 DNA: TGTGCCAGCAGTTACCAGGGTTACTCTGGAAACACCATATATTTT. It specifies CASSYQGYSGNTIYF.

The chain combines TRBV6-1 with TRBJ1-5; D gene unclear. Germline CDR1 reads MNHNS; CDR2 reads SASEGT. V was cut by 5 bases and J by 4 bases, with 15 bases left in between. CDR3 length: 15 residues. The CDR3 region is CASSQWALGNQPQHF. The CDR3 bases are TGTGCCAGCAGTCAATGGGCGCTTGGAAATCAGCCCCAGCATTTT.

The rearrangement links TRBV7-8 to TRBJ2-7; D is perhaps TRBD1 or TRBD2 (6 bases each). The germline V gene encodes CDR1 SGHVS and CDR2 FQNEAQ. The CDR3 extends over 16 amino acids. Trimming removed 1 base from V and 5 bases from J, with 18 bases in between. CDR3 nucleotides: TGTGCCAGCAGCTTAGTTGTGTCAGGGGAGGCCCACGAGCAGTACTTC. Translation gives CASSLVVSGEAHEQYF. The entire variable domain, with the rest obtained from reference TRBV7-8 and TRBJ2-7, is as follows: GAGVSQSPRYKVAKRGQDVALRCDPISGHVSLFWYQQALGQGPEFLTYFQNEAQLDKSGLPSDRFFAERPEGSVSTLKIQRTQQEDSAVYLCASSLVVSGEAHEQYFGPGTRLTVT.

This clone was picked up one time. The chain joins TRBV6-4 to TRBJ1-5, with D uncertain. Trimming removed 2 bases from V and 9 bases from J, with 17 bases in between. This CDR3 comprises 15 residues. From germline, CDR1 is MRHNA and CDR2 SNTAGT. For the CDR3, the DNA is TGTGCCAGCAGTGACCCCGACTCCCTATTATGGCCCCAGCATTTT. Residues: CASSDPDSLLWPQHF.

The chain uses TRBV28 and TRBJ2-7; the match to TRBD2 covers 9 bases. Germline V CDR1 and CDR2: MDHEN, SYDVKM. The CDR3 contains 13 residues. The junction had 6 bases not matched to a gene; V was cut back by 5 bases and J by 7 bases. CDR3 coding DNA: TGTGCCAGCAGTATAGCGGGAGCTAGTGAGCAGTACTTC. It is translated as CASSIAGASEQYF.

V is TRBV6-1 and J is TRBJ2-7; possibly TRBD2 for D (5 bases). The ends were cut back, 0 bases at V and 3 bases at J, with 12 bases in the middle. CDR3 length: 15 amino acids. The germline gives CDR1 MNHNS, CDR2 SASEGT. CDR3 nucleotide sequence: TGTGCCAGCAGTGAAGCCCGGGGTTCAATCTACGAGCAGTACTTC. This translates into CASSEARGSIYEQYF.